A selection of T cell receptor beta chains follows, all from one sample in a study of T-cell memory formation after mild COVID-19. Each CDR3 protein is one row after TCRdb ran MiXCR on the 5' RACE reads. Of more than 120,000 distinct CDR3 sequences listed, 15% to 20% are singletons. The sequencing input was PBMCs or a T cell subset sorted from them (not recorded which). The receptors stem from an adult woman who had mild COVID-19 (a few samples of this study predate the infection). Cell type and time point are not known. Each CDR3 is given with its conserved first and last residue. Fields, in order: V gene, clone size, D gene, CDR3 length, J gene, CDR3 DNA, CDR3 protein. The D gene is left open where the match is weak. Not all rows give a size; the values are once, few, many and, for expanded clones, a class.

>TRBV12-3/TRBV12-4|few|TRBD1|11|TRBJ1-5
TGTGCCAGCAGTTCGGGGGACAGGGAGCATTTT
CASSSGDREHF
>TRBV5-1|NA|TRBD2|13|TRBJ2-5
TGCGCCAGGAAGGGACTAGCTCGAGAGACCCAGTACTTC
CARKGLARETQYF
>TRBV20-1|NA|NA|12|TRBJ2-3
TGCAGTGCTCCTACCGACACAGATACGCAGTATTTT
CSAPTDTDTQYF
>TRBV7-6|few|TRBD1|16|TRBJ2-3
TGTGCCAGCAGCACCATAGCCCGACAGGGATTTGTTACGCAGTATTTT
CASSTIARQGFVTQYF
>TRBV7-9|NA|NA|15|TRBJ2-6
TGTGCCAGCAGCTTAGATGCCTCTGGGGCCAACGTCCTGACTTTC
CASSLDASGANVLTF
>TRBV24-1|NA|TRBD2|17|TRBJ2-1
TGTGCCACCAGTGATACGGGACTAGCGGGAGTAGGCAATGAGCAGTTCTTC
CATSDTGLAGVGNEQFF
>TRBV12-3/TRBV12-4|NA|NA|15|TRBJ2-1
TGTGCCAGCAGTTTGGGAGGGGGGGCGAACAATGAGCAGTTCTTC
CASSLGGGANNEQFF
>TRBV10-3|NA|NA|16|TRBJ2-5
TGTGCCATCAGTGAGTCGATTATGGCAAACCAAGAGACCCAGTACTTC
CAISESIMANQETQYF
>TRBV15|NA|TRBD1|18|TRBJ1-2
TGTGCCACCAGCAGAGAAAAGTTGGACAGGGAGCCTAACTATGGCTACACCTTC
CATSREKLDREPNYGYTF
>TRBV20-1|NA|NA|15|TRBJ2-2
TGCAGTGCTAGTGGGTACGGGAGACACACCGGGGAGCTGTTTTTT
CSASGYGRHTGELFF
>TRBV10-3|once|NA|13|TRBJ2-1
TGTGCCATCAGCGCGCCCGGGACCAATGAGCAGTTCTTC
CAISAPGTNEQFF
>TRBV3-1|NA|TRBD1|15|TRBJ1-1
TGTGCCAGCAGCCATGGGACAGGGATGAACACTGAAGCTTTCTTT
CASSHGTGMNTEAFF
>TRBV9|few|NA|14|TRBJ1-5
TGTGCCAGCAGCGTAGGAGGCAGTCTGGGGCCCCAGCATTTT
CASSVGGSLGPQHF
>TRBV7-6|NA|NA|15|TRBJ2-7
TGTGCCAGCAGCTCCGGGGCTGACAGGATCTACGAGCAGTACTTC
CASSSGADRIYEQYF
>TRBV12-3/TRBV12-4|many|TRBD1|16|TRBJ2-7
TGTGCCAGCAGTTCCCCCGTCGGACAGGGGGCTTACGAGCAGTACTTC
CASSSPVGQGAYEQYF
>TRBV18|few|NA|15|TRBJ2-2
TGTGCCAGCTCACCACTAGCGGTGGATACCGGGGAGCTGTTTTTT
CASSPLAVDTGELFF
>TRBV20-1|few|NA|15|TRBJ2-3
TGCAGTGCTAGTAATTCGGAGTCTAGCACAGATACGCAGTATTTT
CSASNSESSTDTQYF
>TRBV20-1|NA|NA|14|TRBJ2-2
TGCAGTGCTGCCACAGGGCCCGGGGGCGGGGAGCTGTTTTTT
CSAATGPGGGELFF
>TRBV7-8|NA|NA|16|TRBJ2-6
TGTGCCAGCAGCTTAGAGTGGGGGGCAGGGGCCAACGTCCTGACTTTC
CASSLEWGAGANVLTF
>TRBV9|few|TRBD2|14|TRBJ2-5
TGTGCCAGCAGCGCGACTAGCGGACAAGAGACCCAGTACTTC
CASSATSGQETQYF
>TRBV12-3/TRBV12-4|NA|NA|14|TRBJ2-7
TGTGCCAGCAGAACCCTGGGACAACCGTACGAGCAGTACTTC
CASRTLGQPYEQYF
>TRBV5-5|NA|TRBD2|17|TRBJ2-7
TGTGCCAGCAGCAGAAGACGGACTAGCGGGAGGTCCTACGAGCAGTACTTC
CASSRRRTSGRSYEQYF
>TRBV19|NA|NA|14|TRBJ2-7
TGTGCCAGTAAGGATCAGGGAAGGTCCCACGAGCAGTACTTC
CASKDQGRSHEQYF
>TRBV12-3/TRBV12-4|NA|TRBD1|16|TRBJ2-2
TGTGCCAGCATTCCCGGGACAGTAATCAGCAACGGGGAGCTGTTTTTT
CASIPGTVISNGELFF
>TRBV15|many|NA|12|TRBJ2-7
TGTGCCACCAGCAGAGCAGGGACCCTGAAGTACTTC
CATSRAGTLKYF
>TRBV12-3/TRBV12-4|NA|NA|12|TRBJ1-1
TGTGCCAGCAGTTTAGCGCCATCCGAAGCTTTCTTT
CASSLAPSEAFF
>TRBV12-3/TRBV12-4|few|TRBD1|15|TRBJ1-6
TGTGCCAGCAGTCCCGGGAGAGGACAGGCGAGAATCCTCCACTTT
CASSPGRGQARILHF
>TRBV5-1|few|NA|15|TRBJ2-2
TGCGCCAGCAGCTTAGGAGGAGGGAACACCGGGGAGCTGTTTTTT
CASSLGGGNTGELFF
>TRBV4-2|few|NA|16|TRBJ2-4
TGTGCCAGCAGCCAAGAGGCAGCGGGAGCCAAAAACATTCAGTACTTC
CASSQEAAGAKNIQYF
>TRBV12-3/TRBV12-4|few|NA|14|TRBJ2-4
TGTGCCAGCAATAGGTGGGGGACCAAAAACATTCAGTACTTC
CASNRWGTKNIQYF
>TRBV2|NA|NA|14|TRBJ2-6
TGTGCCAGCAGTGAAGGAGCCGGGGCCAACGTCCTGACTTTC
CASSEGAGANVLTF
>TRBV6-5|many|TRBD1|16|TRBJ2-7
TGTGCCAGCAGGGGACAGGGGGCGAATCGGGCCTACGAGCAGTACTTC
CASRGQGANRAYEQYF
>TRBV4-1|many|NA|14|TRBJ1-5
TGCGCCAGCAGCCGGATACAGGGTGGGGAGCCCCAGCATTTT
CASSRIQGGEPQHF
>TRBV5-6|many|TRBD1|14|TRBJ2-7
TGTGCCAGCAGCTTAACGGGACAGGGCAACGAGCAGTACTTC
CASSLTGQGNEQYF
>TRBV7-2|few|NA|16|TRBJ2-6
TGTGCCAGCAGCTTCCGCTCTCATGGGGGGGCCAACGTCCTGACTTTC
CASSFRSHGGANVLTF
>TRBV4-2|NA|NA|14|TRBJ2-1
TGTGCCAGCAGCCAAGCCTCCTCCGACAATGAGCAGTTCTTC
CASSQASSDNEQFF
>TRBV11-2|NA|NA|14|TRBJ2-5
TGTGCCAGCAGCTTAGATCTCTTTATGGAGACCCAGTACTTC
CASSLDLFMETQYF
>TRBV7-2|few|NA|15|TRBJ1-4
TGTGCCAGCAGCCGGAGTGTGTCAAGCGGTGAAAAACTGTTTTTT
CASSRSVSSGEKLFF
>TRBV7-8|few|NA|15|TRBJ1-6
TGTGCCAGCAGCTTATTAGCGCCCGGGAATTCACCCCTCCACTTT
CASSLLAPGNSPLHF
>TRBV20-1|NA|NA|14|TRBJ1-5
TGCAGTGCTAGAGCCGGGGGTGACAATCAGCCCCAGCATTTT
CSARAGGDNQPQHF
>TRBV2|few|TRBD2|14|TRBJ2-5
TGTGCCAGCAGTGAGGGAGGGAGCAGAGAGACCCAGTACTTC
CASSEGGSRETQYF
>TRBV5-1|few|TRBD2|17|TRBJ2-3
TGCGCCACCCGGCCTGGGACTAGCGGGAGAAGTACAGATACGCAGTATTTT
CATRPGTSGRSTDTQYF
>TRBV20-1|few|NA|15|TRBJ1-1
TGCAGTGCTAGAGGAATTGGGGCAGAGACATCTAAAGCTTTCTTT
CSARGIGAETSKAFF
>TRBV12-3/TRBV12-4|NA|TRBD2|20|TRBJ2-5
TGTGCCAGCAGTTTAGGGGTGACTAGCGGGAGACGAAGAGGACAAGAGACCCAGTACTTC
CASSLGVTSGRRRGQETQYF
>TRBV5-1|once|NA|14|TRBJ2-4
TGCCCCAGCAGCTTGGCCACAGGAGAAAACATTCAGTACTTC
CPSSLATGENIQYF
>TRBV11-2|NA|TRBD1|16|TRBJ2-3
TGTGCCAGCAGCTTAGAGAGGACAGGGCTCACAGATACGCAGTATTTT
CASSLERTGLTDTQYF
>TRBV20-1|many|NA|14|TRBJ2-1
TGCAGTGCCCATCATGACAGGGAGGGTAGTGAGCAGTTCTTC
CSAHHDREGSEQFF